Presented here are 2 T cell receptor beta chains from one specimen sequenced in a study of cytomegalovirus exposure and HLA in healthy donors. Primers for the PCR totalled 60 Vbeta and 13 Jbeta. Some clones are missing from TCRdb's copy, which holds only in-frame ones; the method was immunoSEQ multiplex PCR. This sample carries 150,000 or so clones, 80% to 90% of them seen once, and the ten largest clones take about 0.77%. Sequencing was carried out using PBMCs. All receptors come from a woman between 18 and 29 years old in good health and CMV-seronegative.

The chain links TRBV7-6 to TRBJ1-2; 8 bases agree with TRBD1. From germline, CDR1 is SGHVS and CDR2 FNYEAQ. The CDR3 extends over 20 amino acids. The J segment lost 2 bases and the V segment lost 5 bases, leaving 22 bases of the junction unmatched. The chain's CDR3 is CASSPQIRIGQGGLNYGYTF. The CDR3 DNA reads TGTGCCAGCAGCCCTCAAATAAGGATAGGACAGGGAGGGCTAAACTATGGCTACACCTTC.

This chain links TRBV28 with TRBJ2-7; 13 positions agree with TRBD2. This CDR3 is built from 15 residues. Germline V gene data show CDR1 as MDHEN and CDR2 as SYDVKM. V gave up 5 bases and J gave up 7 bases; unmatched junction bases: 8. The CDR3 protein is CASSLRTSGSGEQYF. The CDR3 coding sequence is TGTGCCAGCAGTCTCAGGACTAGCGGGAGTGGTGAGCAGTACTTC.